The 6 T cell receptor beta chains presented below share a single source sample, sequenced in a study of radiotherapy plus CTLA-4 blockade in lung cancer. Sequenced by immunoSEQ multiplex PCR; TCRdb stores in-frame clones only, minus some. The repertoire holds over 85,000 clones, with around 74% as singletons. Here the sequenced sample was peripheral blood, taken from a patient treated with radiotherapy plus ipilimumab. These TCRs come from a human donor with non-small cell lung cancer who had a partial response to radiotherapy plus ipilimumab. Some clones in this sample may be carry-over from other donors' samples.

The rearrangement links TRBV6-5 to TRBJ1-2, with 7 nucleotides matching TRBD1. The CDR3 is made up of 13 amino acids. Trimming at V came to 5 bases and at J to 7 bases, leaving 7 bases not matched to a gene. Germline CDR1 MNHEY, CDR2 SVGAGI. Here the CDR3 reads CASSIDRVGGYTF. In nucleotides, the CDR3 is TGTGCCAGCAGTATCGACAGGGTTGGTGGCTACACCTTC.

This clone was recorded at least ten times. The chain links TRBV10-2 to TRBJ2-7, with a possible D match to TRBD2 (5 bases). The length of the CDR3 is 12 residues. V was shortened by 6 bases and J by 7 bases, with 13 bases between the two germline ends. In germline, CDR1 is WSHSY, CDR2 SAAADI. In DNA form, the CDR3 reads TGCGCCAGCAGAGAACTAGAAAGTGAGCAGTACTTC. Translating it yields CASRELESEQYF.

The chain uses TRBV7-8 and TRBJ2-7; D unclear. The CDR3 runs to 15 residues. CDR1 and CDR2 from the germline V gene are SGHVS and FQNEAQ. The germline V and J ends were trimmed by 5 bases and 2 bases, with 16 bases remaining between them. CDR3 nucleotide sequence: TGTGCCAGCAGCCCCTTCAGGTATAGGACCTACGAGCAGTACTTC. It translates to CASSPFRYRTYEQYF.

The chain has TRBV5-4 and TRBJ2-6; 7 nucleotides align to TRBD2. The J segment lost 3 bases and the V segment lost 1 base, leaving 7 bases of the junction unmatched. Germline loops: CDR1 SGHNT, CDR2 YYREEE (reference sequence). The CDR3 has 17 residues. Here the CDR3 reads CASSLRGVRLGANVLTF. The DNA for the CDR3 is TGTGCCAGCAGCTTGCGGGGGGTCAGACTTGGGGCCAACGTCCTGACTTTC.

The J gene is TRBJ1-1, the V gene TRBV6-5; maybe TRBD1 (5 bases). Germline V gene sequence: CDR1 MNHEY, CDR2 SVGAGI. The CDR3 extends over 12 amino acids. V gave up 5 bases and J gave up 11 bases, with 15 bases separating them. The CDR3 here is CASSKDGGQAFF. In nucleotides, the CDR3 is TGTGCCAGCAGTAAGGACGGGGGTCAGGCTTTCTTT.

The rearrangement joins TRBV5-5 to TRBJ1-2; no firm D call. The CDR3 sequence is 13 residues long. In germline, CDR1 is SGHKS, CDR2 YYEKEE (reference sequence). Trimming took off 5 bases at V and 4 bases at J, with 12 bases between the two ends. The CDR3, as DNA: TGTGCCAGCAGACTCCGACTAGGCTATGGCTACACCTTC. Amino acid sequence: CASRLRLGYGYTF. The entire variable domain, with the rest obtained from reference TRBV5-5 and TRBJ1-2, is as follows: DAGVTQSPTHLIKTRGQQVTLRCSPISGHKSVSWYQQVLGQGPQFIFQYYEKEERGRGNFPDRFSARQFPNYSSELNVNALLLGDSALYLCASRLRLGYGYTFGSGTRLTVV.